A single sample gave rise to the 8 T cell receptor beta chains below, sequenced in a study of long-term antiretroviral therapy in people with HIV. An immunoSEQ assay, version v3.0, was performed at survey level. Using immunoSEQ multiplex PCR, the repertoire was profiled, and TCRdb retains in-frame clones only, with some absent. The sample lists about 33,000 clones, roughly 80% occurring once. Sample: unsorted PBMCs, taken 2 years after starting antiretroviral therapy. The origin of the receptors is a woman in her forties or fifties with HIV.

The chain joins TRBV6-1 to TRBJ2-5; no clear D. Per germline, CDR1 MNHNS and CDR2 SASEGT. Between the trimmed V and J ends, which lost 4 bases and 1 base, there was a span of 7 bases. This CDR3 has 13 amino acids. The CDR3 DNA sequence: TGTGCCAGCAGTGTGTGGCCCCAAGAGACCCAGTACTTC. Amino acids: CASSVWPQETQYF.

This clone counts as medium-sized (0.01 to 0.1%). V is TRBV28 and J is TRBJ2-2, with a weak D call TRBD2 (6 bases). CDR3 length: 14 amino acids. Germline values: CDR1 MDHEN, CDR2 SYDVKM. With 7 bases removed from V and 6 bases from J, the gap between germline ends came to 15 bases. CDR3 nucleotides: TGTGCCAGCACCCTCTCGTGGGGGGCCGGGGAGCTGTTTTTT. Protein product: CASTLSWGAGELFF. Full variable domain (missing parts from reference TRBV28 and TRBJ2-2): DVKVTQSSRYLVKRTGEKVFLECVQDMDHENMFWYRQDPGLGLRLIYFSYDVKMKEKGDIPEGYSVSREKKERFSLILESASTNQTSMYLCASTLSWGAGELFFGEGSRLTVL.

The V call is TRBV10-3, the J call TRBJ2-1; possibly TRBD1 for D (5 bases). The V gene lost 0 bases and the J gene lost 12 bases, with 12 bases spanning the gap. CDR3 length equals 13 residues. Germline lookup yields CDR1 ENHRY and CDR2 SYGVKD. The chain's CDR3 is CAISESKGSGQFF. CDR3 coding DNA: TGTGCCATCAGTGAGTCTAAGGGGTCAGGGCAGTTCTTC.

The rearrangement joins TRBV6-5 to TRBJ1-1; the D gene is possibly TRBD1 (5 bases). Germline loops: CDR1 MNHEY, CDR2 SVGAGI. V dropped 6 bases and J dropped 5 bases, with 16 bases sitting between them. The CDR3 spans 14 residues. The chain's CDR3 is CASRDSGLKTEAFF. The CDR3 nucleotides read TGTGCCAGCAGGGATTCAGGGCTAAAGACTGAAGCTTTCTTT.

In its sample, this clone was seen a few times. This chain uses TRBV6-5 with TRBJ1-5; no clear D gene. With 6 bases removed from V and 0 bases from J, the gap between germline ends came to 12 bases. In germline, CDR1 is MNHEY, CDR2 SVGAGI. The CDR3 covers 15 residues. The CDR3 nucleotides read TGTGCCAGCAGCCGGAATCAGGATAGCAATCAGCCCCAGCATTTT. Translating it yields CASSRNQDSNQPQHF.

J is TRBJ2-7 and V is TRBV5-4; unclear D gene. This CDR3 has 14 residues. CDR1 is SGHNT and CDR2 is YYREEE in the germline V gene (reference sequence). V lost 2 bases to trimming and J lost 3 bases, with 12 bases between them. CDR3 nucleotides: TGTGCCAGCAGCTTCTCGGGCTACGACTACGAGCAGTACTTC. It encodes CASSFSGYDYEQYF. Using reference TRBV5-4 and TRBJ2-7 for the parts outside the CDR3, the full variable domain is ETGVTQSPTHLIKTRGQQVTLRCSSQSGHNTVSWYQQALGQGPQFIFQYYREEENGRGNFPPRFSGLQFPNYSSELNVNALELDDSALYLCASSFSGYDYEQYFGPGTRLTVT.

J is TRBJ1-4 and V is TRBV15, with D hard to call. CDR3 length: 12 amino acids. V was trimmed by 0 bases and J by 10 bases, leaving 6 bases between them. Germline lookup yields CDR1 LNHNV and CDR2 YYDKDF (reference sequence). The CDR3 nucleotides are TGTGCCACCAGCAGAGATAAGGGAAAACTGTTTTTT. Translating it yields CATSRDKGKLFF.

This chain links TRBV10-2 with TRBJ2-5; 12 bases map to TRBD2. J lost 4 bases, V lost 6 bases, and 9 bases had no gene match. The CDR3 runs to 16 residues. Germline assignment: CDR1 WSHSY and CDR2 SAAADI. The CDR3 loop reads CASRETSGGFRETQYF. CDR3 nucleotides: TGCGCCAGCAGAGAGACTAGCGGGGGTTTCCGAGAGACCCAGTACTTC.